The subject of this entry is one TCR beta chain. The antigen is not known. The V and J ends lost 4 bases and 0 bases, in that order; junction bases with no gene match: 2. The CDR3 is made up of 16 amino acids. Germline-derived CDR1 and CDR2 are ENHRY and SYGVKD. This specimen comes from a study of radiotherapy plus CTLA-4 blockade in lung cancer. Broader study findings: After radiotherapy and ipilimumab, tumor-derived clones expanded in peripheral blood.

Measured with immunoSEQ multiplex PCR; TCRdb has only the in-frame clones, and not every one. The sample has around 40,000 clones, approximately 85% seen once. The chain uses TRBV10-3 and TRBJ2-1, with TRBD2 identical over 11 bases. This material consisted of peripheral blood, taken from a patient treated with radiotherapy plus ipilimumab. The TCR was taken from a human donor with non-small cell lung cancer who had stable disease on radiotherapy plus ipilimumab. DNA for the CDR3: TGTGCCATCAGTGCTAGCGGGAGGAGCTCCTACAATGAGCAGTTCTTC. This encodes CAISASGRSSYNEQFF.